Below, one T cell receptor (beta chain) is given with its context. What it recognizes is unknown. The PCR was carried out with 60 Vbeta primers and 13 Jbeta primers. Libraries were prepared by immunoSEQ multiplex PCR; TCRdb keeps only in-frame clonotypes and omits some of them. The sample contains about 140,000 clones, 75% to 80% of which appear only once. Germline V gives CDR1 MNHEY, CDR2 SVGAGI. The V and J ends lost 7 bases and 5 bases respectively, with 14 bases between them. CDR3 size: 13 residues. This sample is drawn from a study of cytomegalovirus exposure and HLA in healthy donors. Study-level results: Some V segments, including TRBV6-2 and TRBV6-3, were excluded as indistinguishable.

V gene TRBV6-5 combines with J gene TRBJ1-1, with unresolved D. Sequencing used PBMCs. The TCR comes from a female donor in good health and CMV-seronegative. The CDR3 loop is CASTSPGWTEAFF. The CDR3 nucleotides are TGTGCCAGCACTAGCCCGGGGTGGACTGAAGCTTTCTTT.